This record covers a single T cell receptor beta chain. PCR involved 60 Vbeta and 13 Jbeta primers. Clones were sequenced by immunoSEQ multiplex PCR, and TCRdb holds only the in-frame ones, with some missing. The sample includes around 130,000 clones, 70% to 85% of them seen just once. The source of the sample is a study of cytomegalovirus exposure and HLA in healthy donors. The germline V and J ends were trimmed by 0 bases and 0 bases, with 5 bases remaining between them. The CDR3 sequence is 14 residues long. CDR1 SGDLS and CDR2 YYNGEE come from the germline V gene. This receptor was obtained from a man aged 18 to 29 in good health and CMV-seropositive. Sequences were obtained from PBMCs. The J gene is TRBJ2-3, the V gene TRBV9; maybe TRBD2 (5 bases). CDR3 sequence (DNA): TGTGCCAGCAGCGTAGCGGGGAGCACAGATACGCAGTATTTT. This translates into CASSVAGSTDTQYF. The variable domain in full, with the rest retrieved from reference TRBV9 and TRBJ2-3, is DSGVTQTPKHLITATGQRVTLRCSPRSGDLSVYWYQQSLDQGLQFLIQYYNGEERAKGNILERFSAQQFPDLHSELNLSSLELGDSALYFCASSVAGSTDTQYFGPGTRLTVL.